The 12 T cell receptor beta chains reported below all come from one sample, sequenced in a study of immune evolution from preneoplasia to lung adenocarcinoma. The table came from immunoSEQ multiplex PCR; TCRdb's copy has only in-frame clones and leaves some out. Of roughly 4,800 clones listed, 70% to 90% are singletons. The material sequenced was FFPE atypical adenomatous hyperplasia tissue from the lung. As for subset: atypical adenomatous hyperplasia (AAH), lung preneoplasia. The receptors were gathered from a person aged 65 to 85 with lung adenocarcinoma.

V gene TRBV4-1 combines with J gene TRBJ2-6, with TRBD2 as a possible D gene (5 bases). The V end lost 2 bases, the J end lost 2 bases, and 10 bases lay between the germline ends. This CDR3 comprises 16 residues. Germline-derived CDR1 and CDR2 are MGHRA and YSYEKL. Written as DNA, the CDR3 is TGCGCCAGCAGCCAACTTATCGGGGCTGGGGCCAACGTCCTGACTTTC. This encodes CASSQLIGAGANVLTF.

This clone has just a few counts. The CDR3 DNA follows: TGTGCCAGCAGTTTGTTCGGGGGGCAGGGCAATCAGCCCCAGCATTTT. This sequence encodes CASSLFGGQGNQPQHF. This sequence joins TRBV28 and TRBJ1-5; D is possibly TRBD1 (6 bases). CDR3 length: 16 amino acids. The germline gives CDR1 MDHEN, CDR2 SYDVKM. V lost 3 bases, J lost 2 bases, and 14 bases lay in between.

The rearrangement links TRBV5-1 to TRBJ2-7, with 8 bases lining up with TRBD1. The V segment lost 3 bases and the J segment 4 bases; nucleotides outside the gene matches: 6. CDR1 is SGHRS and CDR2 is YFSETQ in the germline V gene. The CDR3 totals 14 residues. The CDR3 DNA reads TGCGCCAGCAGCTACCTGGACAGGGAGTACGAGCAGTACTTC. Residues: CASSYLDREYEQYF.

About this clone: The same CDR3 also results from other DNA sequences found in this sample. J is TRBJ1-2 and V is TRBV9; D gene ambiguous. Germline loops: CDR1 SGDLS, CDR2 YYNGEE. CDR3 length: 13 amino acids. V was clipped by 0 bases and J by 3 bases, with 6 bases between them. The DNA of the CDR3 is TGTGCCAGCAGCGTAGAACCCGACTATGGCTACACCTTC. Its translation is CASSVEPDYGYTF.

V usage is TRBV5-4 and J usage is TRBJ2-3; 10 bases agree with TRBD2. The length of the CDR3 is 15 residues. Germline trimming cut 1 base from V and 3 bases from J; bases unmatched to any gene: 2. Per germline, CDR1 SGHNT and CDR2 YYREEE (reference sequence). The CDR3 nucleotides read TGTGCCAGCAGCTTGAGGACTAGCGGAACAGATACGCAGTATTTT. This encodes CASSLRTSGTDTQYF.

In this sample, this clone turned up a few times. The chain carries TRBV6-5 and TRBJ1-2; D possibly corresponds to TRBD1 (5 bases). CDR3 length: 15 amino acids. V lost 6 bases and J 2 bases, leaving 16 bases between the germline ends. The germline gives CDR1 MNHEY, CDR2 SVGAGI. DNA of the CDR3: TGTGCCAGCAGCTCCATGGGGGGGACCAACTATGGCTACACCTTC. It codes for CASSSMGGTNYGYTF.

The chain links TRBV6-1 to TRBJ1-5, with 9 bases identical to TRBD1. The germline V gene encodes CDR1 MNHNS and CDR2 SASEGT. The V segment lost 4 bases and the J segment 9 bases; nucleotides outside the gene matches: 4. This CDR3 spans 13 amino acids. CDR3 sequence (DNA): TGTGCCAGCAGTGGAGCGGACAGGGGGCCCCAGCATTTT. Its translation is CASSGADRGPQHF.

This chain's CDR3 is CASSSPPDSYEQYF. Written as DNA, the CDR3 is TGTGCCAGCAGCTCCCCCCCGGACAGCTACGAGCAGTACTTC. The gene calls are TRBV4-2 and TRBJ2-7; a weak D match, TRBD1 (6 bases). Germline assignment: CDR1 LGHNA and CDR2 YNFKEQ. With 5 bases removed from V and 3 bases from J, the gap between germline ends came to 14 bases. The CDR3 has 14 residues.

This chain connects TRBV6-1 to TRBJ1-5; a possible D gene is TRBD1 (6 bases). CDR3 size: 15 residues. Looked up from germline, CDR1 is MNHNS and CDR2 is SASEGT. The V gene lost 6 bases and the J gene lost 3 bases, with 15 bases spanning the gap. The CDR3 sequence: CASSERGGLNQPQHF. CDR3 sequence (DNA): TGTGCCAGCAGCGAGAGGGGGGGACTCAATCAGCCCCAGCATTTT.

The chain has TRBV6-6 and TRBJ1-2, with a tentative D call TRBD1 (5 bases). There are 13 residues in the CDR3. Germline CDR1 MNHNY, CDR2 SVGAGI (reference sequence). Trimming stripped 6 bases from V and 2 bases from J, with 10 bases between. The CDR3 region has the DNA TGTGCCAGCAGCTCCCGGGACAACTATGGCTACACCTTC. Amino acids: CASSSRDNYGYTF.

The rearrangement joins TRBV29-1 to TRBJ1-2; D might be TRBD1 (5 bases). This CDR3 region has 15 residues. V dropped 6 bases and J dropped 4 bases, with 21 bases sitting between them. Germline V gene sequence: CDR1 SQVTM, CDR2 ANQGSEA. As DNA, the CDR3 is TGCAGCGTCGTGGGCCCCAGGGTTCAGAGCTATGGCTACACCTTC. Protein sequence: CSVVGPRVQSYGYTF.

This sequence joins TRBV2 and TRBJ2-2, with 9 bases lining up with TRBD2. Germline CDR1 SNHLY, CDR2 FYNNEI. The CDR3 has 15 residues. With V trimmed by 6 bases and J by 5 bases, 7 bases remained unmatched. The CDR3 reads CASRGLADGTGELFF. The CDR3 coding sequence is TGTGCCAGCAGGGGACTAGCCGACGGGACCGGGGAGCTGTTTTTT.